This T cell receptor beta chain was sequenced in a study of T cell changes during pregnancy in multiple sclerosis. Between the trimmed V and J ends, which lost 0 bases and 7 bases, there was a span of 9 bases. CDR1 MNHEY and CDR2 SMNVEV come from the germline V gene (reference sequence). The CDR3 has 13 amino acids. Measured with immunoSEQ multiplex PCR; TCRdb has only the in-frame clones, and not every one. The sample records around 70,000 clones, around 92% being singletons. Sequences were derived from peripheral blood, sampled before pregnancy. This receptor was taken from a female donor with multiple sclerosis, enrolled in a pregnancy study. This chain connects TRBV27 to TRBJ1-1; D not certain. Here the CDR3 DNA reads TGTGCCAGCAGTTTATCTATGCGGTATGAAGCTTTCTTT. This encodes CASSLSMRYEAFF.